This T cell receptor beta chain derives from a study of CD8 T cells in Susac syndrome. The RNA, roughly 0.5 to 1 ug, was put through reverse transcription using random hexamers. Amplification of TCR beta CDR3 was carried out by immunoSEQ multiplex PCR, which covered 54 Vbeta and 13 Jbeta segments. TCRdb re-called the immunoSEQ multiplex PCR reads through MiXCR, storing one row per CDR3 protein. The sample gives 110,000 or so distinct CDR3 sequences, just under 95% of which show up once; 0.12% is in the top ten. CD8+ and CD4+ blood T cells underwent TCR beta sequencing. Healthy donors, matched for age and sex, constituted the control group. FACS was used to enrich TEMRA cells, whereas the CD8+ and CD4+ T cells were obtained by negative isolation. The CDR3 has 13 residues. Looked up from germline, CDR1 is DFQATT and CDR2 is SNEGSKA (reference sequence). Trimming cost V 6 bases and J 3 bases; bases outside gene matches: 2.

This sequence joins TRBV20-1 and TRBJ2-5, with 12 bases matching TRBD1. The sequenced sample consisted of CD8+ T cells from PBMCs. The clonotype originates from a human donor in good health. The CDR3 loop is CSAGTGGEETQYF. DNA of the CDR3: TGCAGTGCCGGGACAGGGGGCGAAGAGACCCAGTACTTC.